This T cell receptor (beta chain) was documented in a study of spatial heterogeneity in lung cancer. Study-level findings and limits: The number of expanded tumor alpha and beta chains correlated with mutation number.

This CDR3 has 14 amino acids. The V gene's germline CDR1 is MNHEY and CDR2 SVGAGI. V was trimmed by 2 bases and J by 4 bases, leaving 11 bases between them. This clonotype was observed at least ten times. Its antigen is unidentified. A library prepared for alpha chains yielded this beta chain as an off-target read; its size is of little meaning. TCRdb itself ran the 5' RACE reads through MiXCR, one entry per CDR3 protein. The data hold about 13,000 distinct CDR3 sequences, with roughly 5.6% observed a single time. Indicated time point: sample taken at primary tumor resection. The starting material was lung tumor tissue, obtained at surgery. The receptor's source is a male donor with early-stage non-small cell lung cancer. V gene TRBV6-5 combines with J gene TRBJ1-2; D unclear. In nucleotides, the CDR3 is TGTGCCAGCAGTTACGCCCCGGGCGCCTATGGCTACACCTTC. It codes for CASSYAPGAYGYTF.